A selection of T cell receptor beta chains follows, all from one sample in a study of T cell responses to AZD1222 COVID-19 vaccine. The method was immunoSEQ multiplex PCR; TCRdb's version includes in-frame clones alone and lacks a portion of them. The sample has more than 70,000 clones, roughly 90% seen once. Sequencing used peripheral blood, obtained 28 days after the second AZD1222 dose. The receptors were gathered from an adult who received the AZD1222 COVID-19 vaccine. Each CDR3 is given with its conserved first and last residue. A D gene is named only where the DNA matches it firmly. A row's size may be missing; if present it is once, few, many or a size class.

>TRBV28|.|.|TRBJ1-1
CASSLTSGGNTEAFF
TGTGCCAGCAGTTTAACTTCGGGCGGGAACACTGAAGCTTTCTTT
>TRBV29-1|.|.|TRBJ2-7
CSVHRASSYEQYF
TGCAGCGTCCACAGGGCCAGCTCCTACGAGCAGTACTTC
>TRBV28|TRBD2|.|TRBJ2-5
CASIAGPSQETQYF
TGTGCCAGCATAGCGGGACCCTCACAAGAGACCCAGTACTTC
>TRBV7-9|.|.|TRBJ1-2
CASTLVRLDVYGYTF
TGTGCCAGCACCTTAGTCAGGCTTGATGTCTATGGCTACACCTTC
>TRBV28|TRBD1|.|TRBJ1-2
CASSLHTGANYGYTF
TGTGCCAGCAGCCTACATACAGGGGCTAACTATGGCTACACCTTC
>TRBV28|TRBD1|.|TRBJ1-1
CASSFQGGQSEAFF
TGTGCCAGCAGTTTCCAGGGGGGGCAGAGTGAAGCTTTCTTT
>TRBV28|.|.|TRBJ2-7
CASSQTYEQYF
TGTGCCAGCAGCCAGACCTACGAGCAGTACTTC
>TRBV24-1|.|.|TRBJ2-3
CATSANSIADTQYF
TGTGCCACCAGTGCTAATAGTATAGCAGATACGCAGTATTTT
>TRBV28|TRBD1|.|TRBJ2-7
CAITGTGPYEQYF
TGTGCCATTACCGGGACAGGCCCCTACGAGCAGTACTTC
>TRBV19|.|.|TRBJ1-1
CASRVIESSEAFF
TGTGCCAGTAGGGTCATTGAGAGTTCGGAAGCTTTCTTT
>TRBV6-1|.|few|TRBJ2-3
CASSETIMGHTDTQYF
TGTGCCAGCAGTGAGACTATTATGGGTCATACAGATACGCAGTATTTT
>TRBV29-1|.|.|TRBJ2-5
CSVERGSGETQYF
TGCAGCGTTGAAAGGGGTAGTGGAGAGACCCAGTACTTC
>TRBV4-3|TRBD1|.|TRBJ1-2
CASSHQQGARGYTF
TGCGCCAGCAGCCACCAACAGGGGGCGAGAGGCTACACCTTC
>TRBV5-1|TRBD1|.|TRBJ1-2
CASMSGTGGSGYTF
TGCGCCAGCATGTCCGGGACAGGGGGCTCTGGCTACACCTTC
>TRBV6-5|.|.|TRBJ2-7
CASSIGGPYEQYF
TGTGCCAGCAGTATCGGGGGGCCCTACGAGCAGTACTTC
>TRBV21-1|.|.|TRBJ2-5
CASSKVQIETQYF
TGTGCCAGCAGCAAGGTCCAAATTGAGACCCAGTACTTC
>TRBV11-2|TRBD2|.|TRBJ2-2
CASRGLAGVVDTGELFF
TGTGCCAGCAGGGGACTAGCGGGAGTGGTAGACACCGGGGAGCTGTTTTTT
>TRBV7-6|TRBD1|.|TRBJ2-3
CASSSDRGRTDTQYF
TGTGCCAGCAGCTCTGACAGGGGGCGAACAGATACGCAGTATTTT
>TRBV11-3|.|.|TRBJ2-1
CASSLNRDNEQFF
TGTGCCAGCAGCTTAAACCGCGACAATGAGCAGTTCTTC
>TRBV4-1|.|.|TRBJ1-4
CASSQVGQGPNEKLFF
TGCGCCAGCAGCCAAGTCGGGCAGGGGCCTAATGAAAAACTGTTTTTT
>TRBV7-9|TRBD1|.|TRBJ1-4
CASSLGYRGPATNEKLFF
TGTGCCAGCAGCTTAGGCTACAGGGGGCCGGCAACTAATGAAAAACTGTTTTTT
>TRBV7-2|TRBD1|.|TRBJ2-6
CASSGPDRRSSGANVLTF
TGTGCCAGCAGCGGGCCGGACAGGAGATCCTCTGGGGCCAACGTCCTGACTTTC
>TRBV3-1/TRBV3-2|.|.|TRBJ1-2
CASSQAGTNWGYGYTF
TGTGCCAGCAGCCAAGCCGGGACAAACTGGGGCTATGGCTACACCTTC
>TRBV19|.|.|TRBJ1-5
CASTEGRQPQHF
TGTGCCAGTACGGAAGGGCGGCAGCCCCAGCATTTT
>TRBV19|.|.|TRBJ2-3
CASSPGQAITDTQYF
TGTGCCAGTAGTCCGGGACAAGCCATCACAGATACGCAGTATTTT
>TRBV9|TRBD1|.|TRBJ1-2
CASSLGTAKGYTF
TGTGCCAGCAGCCTCGGGACAGCCAAAGGCTACACCTTC
>TRBV28|TRBD1|.|TRBJ2-1
CASSFLQVDRGSFNEQFF
TGTGCCAGCAGTTTCCTGCAGGTGGACAGGGGAAGTTTCAATGAGCAGTTCTTC
>TRBV11-2|.|.|TRBJ2-1
CASSLDPRGLFF
TGTGCCAGCAGCTTAGACCCCCGGGGTCTGTTCTTC
>TRBV6-2/TRBV6-3|TRBD2|.|TRBJ2-2
CASSQQTSGTPTGELFF
TGTGCCAGCAGTCAACAGACTAGCGGGACCCCCACCGGGGAGCTGTTTTTT
>TRBV5-8|.|.|TRBJ2-7
CASSWERLEHEQYF
TGTGCCAGCAGCTGGGAACGCCTCGAGCACGAGCAGTACTTC
>TRBV3-1/TRBV3-2|.|once|TRBJ1-2
CASSQAFSGTYGYTF
TGTGCCAGCAGCCAAGCGTTTTCCGGGACCTATGGCTACACCTTC
>TRBV29-1|.|.|TRBJ2-7
CSVEVSYEQYF
TGCAGCGTTGAAGTCTCCTACGAGCAGTACTTC
>TRBV19|TRBD2|few|TRBJ2-1
CASSLAGKAYNEQFF
TGTGCCAGTTCTTTAGCGGGAAAGGCCTACAATGAGCAGTTCTTC
>TRBV9|.|.|TRBJ2-7
CASSSGGEQYF
TGTGCCAGCAGCTCAGGGGGGGAGCAGTACTTC
>TRBV28|.|.|TRBJ2-7
CASSSSPGVEQYF
TGTGCCAGCAGTTCCAGTCCGGGGGTCGAGCAGTACTTC
>TRBV12-2|.|.|TRBJ1-3
CASRLGKAGASGNTIYF
TGTGCAAGTCGCTTAGGAAAGGCCGGCGCCTCTGGAAACACCATATATTTT
>TRBV28|.|.|TRBJ1-2
CAAGRAPSYRGYTF
TGTGCCGCCGGCAGGGCCCCTTCATATAGAGGCTACACCTTC
>TRBV28|TRBD2|.|TRBJ2-7
CASSPIAGAYEQYF
TGTGCCAGCAGTCCGATCGCGGGAGCCTACGAGCAGTACTTC
>TRBV9|.|few|TRBJ2-5
CASSGEAGSEGSGETQYF
TGTGCCAGCAGCGGCGAGGCTGGAAGTGAAGGCTCCGGGGAGACCCAGTACTTC
>TRBV28|TRBD1|once|TRBJ2-7
CASSPPGTGGNEQYF
TGTGCCAGCAGTCCCCCCGGGACAGGTGGGAACGAGCAGTACTTC
>TRBV7-7|.|.|TRBJ2-1
CASSRGQHNEQFF
TGTGCTAGCAGCCGAGGACAGCACAATGAGCAGTTCTTC